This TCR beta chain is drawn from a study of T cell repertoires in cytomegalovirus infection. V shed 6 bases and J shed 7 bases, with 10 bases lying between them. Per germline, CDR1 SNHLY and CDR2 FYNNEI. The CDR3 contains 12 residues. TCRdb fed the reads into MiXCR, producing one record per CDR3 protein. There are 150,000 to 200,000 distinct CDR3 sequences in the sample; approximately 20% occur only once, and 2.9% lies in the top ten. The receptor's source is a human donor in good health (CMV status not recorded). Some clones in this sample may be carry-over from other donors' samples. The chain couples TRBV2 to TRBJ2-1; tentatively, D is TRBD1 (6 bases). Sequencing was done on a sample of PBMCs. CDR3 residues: CASSRDINEQFF. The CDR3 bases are TGTGCCAGCAGCCGGGACATTAATGAGCAGTTCTTC.